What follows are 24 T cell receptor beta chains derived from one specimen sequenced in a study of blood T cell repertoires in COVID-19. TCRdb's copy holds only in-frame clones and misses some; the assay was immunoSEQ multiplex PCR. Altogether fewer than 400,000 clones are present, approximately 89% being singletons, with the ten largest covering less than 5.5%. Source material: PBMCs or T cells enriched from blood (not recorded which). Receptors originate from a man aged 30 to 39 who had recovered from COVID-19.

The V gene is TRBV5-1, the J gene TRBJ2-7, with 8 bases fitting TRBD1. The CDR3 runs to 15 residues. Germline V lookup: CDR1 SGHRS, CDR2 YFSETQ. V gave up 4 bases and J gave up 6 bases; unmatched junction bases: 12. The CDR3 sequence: CASSEGQATLGEQYF. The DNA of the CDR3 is TGCGCCAGCAGCGAGGGACAGGCCACCCTGGGCGAGCAGTACTTC.

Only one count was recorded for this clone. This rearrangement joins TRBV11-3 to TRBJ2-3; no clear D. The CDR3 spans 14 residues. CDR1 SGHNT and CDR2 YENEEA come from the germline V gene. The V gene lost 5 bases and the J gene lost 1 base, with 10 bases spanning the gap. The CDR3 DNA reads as TGTGCCAGCAGCCCAGATCTAGGCACAGATACGCAGTATTTT. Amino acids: CASSPDLGTDTQYF.

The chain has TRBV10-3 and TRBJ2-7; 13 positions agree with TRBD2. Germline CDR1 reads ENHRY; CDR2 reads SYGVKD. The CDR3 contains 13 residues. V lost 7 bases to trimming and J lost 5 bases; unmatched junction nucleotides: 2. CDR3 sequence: CAIKTSGGDEQYF. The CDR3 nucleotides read TGTGCCATCAAAACTAGCGGGGGGGACGAGCAGTACTTC.

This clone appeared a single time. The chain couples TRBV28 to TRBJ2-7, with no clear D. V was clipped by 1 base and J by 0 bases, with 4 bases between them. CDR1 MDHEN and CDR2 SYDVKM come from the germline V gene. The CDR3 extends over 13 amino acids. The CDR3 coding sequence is TGTGCCAGCAGTTTATCTACCTCCTACGAGCAGTACTTC. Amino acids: CASSLSTSYEQYF. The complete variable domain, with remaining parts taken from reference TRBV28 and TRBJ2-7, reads DVKVTQSSRYLVKRTGEKVFLECVQDMDHENMFWYRQDPGLGLRLIYFSYDVKMKEKGDIPEGYSVSREKKERFSLILESASTNQTSMYLCASSLSTSYEQYFGPGTRLTVT.

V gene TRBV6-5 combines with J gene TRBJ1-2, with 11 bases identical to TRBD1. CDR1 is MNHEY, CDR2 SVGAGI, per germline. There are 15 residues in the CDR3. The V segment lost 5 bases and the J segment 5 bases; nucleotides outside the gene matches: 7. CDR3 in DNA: TGTGCCAGCAGTACTCCGGGACAGGGGGAATATGGCTACACCTTC. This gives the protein CASSTPGQGEYGYTF.

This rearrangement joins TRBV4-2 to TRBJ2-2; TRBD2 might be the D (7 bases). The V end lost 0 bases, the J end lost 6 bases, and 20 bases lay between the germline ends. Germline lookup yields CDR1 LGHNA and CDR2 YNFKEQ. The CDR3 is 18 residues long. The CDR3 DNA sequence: TGTGCCAGCAGCCAAGATCCTGGGTTGACGGGGGGCGCCGGGGAGCTGTTTTTT. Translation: CASSQDPGLTGGAGELFF.

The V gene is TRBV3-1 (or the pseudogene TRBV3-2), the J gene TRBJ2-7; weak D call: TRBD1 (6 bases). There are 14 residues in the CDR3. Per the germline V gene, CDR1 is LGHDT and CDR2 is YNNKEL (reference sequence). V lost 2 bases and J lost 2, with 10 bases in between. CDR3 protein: CASSQLTGTYEQYF. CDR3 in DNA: TGTGCCAGCAGCCAATTGACAGGCACCTACGAGCAGTACTTC.

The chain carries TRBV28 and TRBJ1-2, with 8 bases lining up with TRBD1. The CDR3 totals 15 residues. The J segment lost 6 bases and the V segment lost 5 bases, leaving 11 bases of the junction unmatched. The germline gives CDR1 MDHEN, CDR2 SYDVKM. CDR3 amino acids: CASSLQDRVGNGYTF. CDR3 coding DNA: TGTGCCAGCAGTCTCCAGGACAGGGTCGGGAATGGCTACACCTTC.

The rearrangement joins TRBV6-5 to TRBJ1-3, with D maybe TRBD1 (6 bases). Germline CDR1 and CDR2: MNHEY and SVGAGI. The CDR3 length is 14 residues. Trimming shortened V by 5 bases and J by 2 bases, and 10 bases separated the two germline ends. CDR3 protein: CASSPRTAGNTIYF. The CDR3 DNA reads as TGTGCCAGCAGTCCCCGGACAGCTGGAAACACCATATATTTT.

The CDR3: CASSSRGRNQPQHF. The CDR3 bases are TGTGCCAGCAGTTCTAGGGGGCGAAATCAGCCCCAGCATTTT. The chain uses TRBV27 and TRBJ1-5; TRBD1 aligns across 7 bases. This CDR3 is built from 14 residues. Germline loops: CDR1 MNHEY, CDR2 SMNVEV (reference sequence). V trimming: 4 bases; J trimming: 4 bases; junction bases outside the gene matches: 4.

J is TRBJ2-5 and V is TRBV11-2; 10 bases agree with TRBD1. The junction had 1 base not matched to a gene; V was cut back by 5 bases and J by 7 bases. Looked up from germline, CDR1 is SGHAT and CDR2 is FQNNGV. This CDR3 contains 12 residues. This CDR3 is CASSRDRGTQYF. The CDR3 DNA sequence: TGTGCCAGCAGCCGGGACAGGGGGACCCAGTACTTC.

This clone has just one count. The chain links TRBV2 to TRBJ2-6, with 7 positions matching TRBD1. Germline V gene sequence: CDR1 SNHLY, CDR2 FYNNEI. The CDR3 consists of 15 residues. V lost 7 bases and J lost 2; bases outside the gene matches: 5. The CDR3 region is CASNTDRAGANVLTF. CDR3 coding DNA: TGTGCCAGCAATACCGACAGGGCTGGGGCCAACGTCCTGACTTTC.

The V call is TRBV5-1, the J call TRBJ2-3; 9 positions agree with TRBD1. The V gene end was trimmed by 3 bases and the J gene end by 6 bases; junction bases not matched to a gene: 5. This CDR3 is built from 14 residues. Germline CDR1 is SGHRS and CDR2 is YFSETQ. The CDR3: CASSWGQGEDTQYF. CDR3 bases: TGCGCCAGCAGCTGGGGACAGGGCGAGGATACGCAGTATTTT.

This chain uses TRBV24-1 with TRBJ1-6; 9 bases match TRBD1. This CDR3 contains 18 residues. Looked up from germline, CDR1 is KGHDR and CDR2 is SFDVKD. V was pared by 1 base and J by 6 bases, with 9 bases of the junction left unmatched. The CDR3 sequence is CATSDFGRTGVGNSPLHF. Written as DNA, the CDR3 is TGTGCCACCAGTGATTTTGGCCGGACAGGGGTAGGTAATTCACCCCTCCACTTT.

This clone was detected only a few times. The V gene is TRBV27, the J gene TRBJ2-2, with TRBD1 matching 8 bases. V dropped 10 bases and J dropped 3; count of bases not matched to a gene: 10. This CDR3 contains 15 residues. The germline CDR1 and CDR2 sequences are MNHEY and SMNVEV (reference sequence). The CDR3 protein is CANRMTGADTGELFF. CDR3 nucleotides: TGTGCCAACCGAATGACAGGGGCGGACACCGGGGAGCTGTTTTTT.

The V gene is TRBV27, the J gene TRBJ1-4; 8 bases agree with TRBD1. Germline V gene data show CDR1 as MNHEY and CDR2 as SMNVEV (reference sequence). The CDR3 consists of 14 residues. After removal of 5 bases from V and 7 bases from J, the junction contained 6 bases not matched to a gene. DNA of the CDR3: TGTGCCAGCAGTCCCAGGGGGCCTAGTGAAAAACTGTTTTTT. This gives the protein CASSPRGPSEKLFF.

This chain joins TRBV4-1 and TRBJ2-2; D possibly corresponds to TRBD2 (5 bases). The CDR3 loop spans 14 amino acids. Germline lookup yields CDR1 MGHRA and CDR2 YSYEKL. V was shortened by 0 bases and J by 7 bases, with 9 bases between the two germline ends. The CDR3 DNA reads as TGCGCCAGCAGCCAAGACGCGGAGGACGGGGAGCTGTTTTTT. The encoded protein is CASSQDAEDGELFF.

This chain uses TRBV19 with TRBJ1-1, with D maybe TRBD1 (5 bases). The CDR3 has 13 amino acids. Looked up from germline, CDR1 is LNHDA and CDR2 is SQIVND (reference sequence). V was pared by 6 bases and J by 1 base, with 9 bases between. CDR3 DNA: TGTGCCAGTAGCATGACAGCGAACACTGAAGCTTTCTTT. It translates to CASSMTANTEAFF.

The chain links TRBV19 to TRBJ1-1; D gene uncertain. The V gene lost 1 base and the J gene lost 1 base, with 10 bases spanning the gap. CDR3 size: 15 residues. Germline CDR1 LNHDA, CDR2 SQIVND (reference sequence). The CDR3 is CASSIGALKNTEAFF. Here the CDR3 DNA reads TGTGCCAGTAGTATAGGGGCACTGAAGAACACTGAAGCTTTCTTT.

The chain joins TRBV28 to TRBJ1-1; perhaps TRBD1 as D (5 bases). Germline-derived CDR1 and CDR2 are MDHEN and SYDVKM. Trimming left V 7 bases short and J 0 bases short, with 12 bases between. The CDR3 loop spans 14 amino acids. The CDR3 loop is CASTRAGVNTEAFF. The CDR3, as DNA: TGTGCCAGCACACGCGCGGGGGTGAACACTGAAGCTTTCTTT. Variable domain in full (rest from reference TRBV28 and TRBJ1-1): DVKVTQSSRYLVKRTGEKVFLECVQDMDHENMFWYRQDPGLGLRLIYFSYDVKMKEKGDIPEGYSVSREKKERFSLILESASTNQTSMYLCASTRAGVNTEAFFGQGTRLTVV.

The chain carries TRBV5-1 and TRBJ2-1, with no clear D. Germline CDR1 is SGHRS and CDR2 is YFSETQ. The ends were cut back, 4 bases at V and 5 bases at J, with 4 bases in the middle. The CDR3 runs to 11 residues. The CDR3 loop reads CASSENNEQFF. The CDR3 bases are TGCGCCAGCAGCGAGAACAATGAGCAGTTCTTC.

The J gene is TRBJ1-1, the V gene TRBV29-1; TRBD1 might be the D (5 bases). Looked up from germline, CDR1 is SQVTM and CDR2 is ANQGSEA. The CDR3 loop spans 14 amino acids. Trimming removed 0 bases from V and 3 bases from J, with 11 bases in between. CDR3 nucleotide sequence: TGCAGCGTTGAAGAAGTGGACATATACACTGAAGCTTTCTTT. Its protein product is CSVEEVDIYTEAFF.

The CDR3 nucleotides read TGCGCCAGCAGCTTGGGACAGGTCAGCACAGATACGCAGTATTTT. Residues: CASSLGQVSTDTQYF. The V call is TRBV5-1, the J call TRBJ2-3; TRBD1 might be the D (6 bases). The CDR3 sequence is 15 residues long. V was trimmed by 0 bases and J by 0 bases, leaving 8 bases between them. Germline loops: CDR1 SGHRS, CDR2 YFSETQ.

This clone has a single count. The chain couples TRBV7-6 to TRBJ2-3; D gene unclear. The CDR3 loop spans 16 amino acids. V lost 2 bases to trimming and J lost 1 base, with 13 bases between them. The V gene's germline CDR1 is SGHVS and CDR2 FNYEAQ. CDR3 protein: CASSLIYSSRTDTQYF. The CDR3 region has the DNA TGTGCCAGCAGCTTAATCTACAGCTCGCGCACAGATACGCAGTATTTT.